These T cell receptor beta chains were read from a single sample in a study of T-cell memory formation after mild COVID-19. TCRdb reanalysed the 5' RACE reads using MiXCR and keeps one entry per CDR3 protein. The sample lists about 190,000 distinct CDR3 sequences, around 19% occurring once. The sequenced sample was PBMCs or a T cell subset sorted from them (not recorded which). The source is an adult woman who had mild COVID-19 (a few samples of this study predate the infection). Cell type and time point are not known. Both conserved end residues are part of each CDR3. A D gene is named only where the DNA matches it firmly. For some rows the clone size is stated as once, few or many, or as a class when expanded; others skip it.

many	TRBJ2-3	TRBV7-2	NA	CASSLTRQAADTQYF	TGTGCCAGCAGCTTAACCCGGCAGGCGGCAGATACGCAGTATTTT
few	TRBJ1-4	TRBV5-1	NA	CASSLESRMPREKLFF	TGCGCCAGCAGCTTGGAGTCCAGGATGCCCAGGGAAAAACTGTTTTTT
NA	TRBJ2-3	TRBV5-6	TRBD1	CASSFGDRDTQYF	TGTGCCAGCAGCTTTGGGGACAGAGATACGCAGTATTTT
NA	TRBJ2-1	TRBV2	TRBD2	CASSERSGLAGRNEQFF	TGTGCCAGCAGTGAAAGATCGGGACTAGCGGGAAGGAATGAGCAGTTCTTC
few	TRBJ2-3	TRBV7-2	NA	CASSFRQPTQYF	TGTGCCAGCAGCTTCCGACAGCCTACGCAGTATTTT
once	TRBJ2-5	TRBV5-5	NA	CASSFQGIRETQYF	TGTGCCAGCAGCTTCCAGGGTATCCGGGAGACCCAGTACTTC
few	TRBJ1-2	TRBV6-5	NA	CASSYSVRGYGYTF	TGTGCCAGCAGTTACTCGGTCCGCGGGTATGGCTACACCTTC
NA	TRBJ2-7	TRBV2	NA	CASRMDGNEQYF	TGTGCCAGCAGAATGGACGGAAACGAGCAGTACTTC
few	TRBJ2-1	TRBV5-1	TRBD2	CASSPLTSGTYNEQFF	TGCGCCAGCAGCCCCCTGACTAGCGGGACATACAATGAGCAGTTCTTC
many	TRBJ1-2	TRBV6-1	NA	CASSLEVYGYTF	TGTGCCAGCAGTCTCGAAGTCTATGGCTACACCTTC
many	TRBJ2-3	TRBV12-3/TRBV12-4	NA	CASSQRGADTQYF	TGTGCCAGCAGCCAACGTGGGGCAGATACGCAGTATTTT
NA	TRBJ2-5	TRBV6-6	TRBD2	CASSQREPPETQYF	TGTGCCAGCAGTCAGCGGGAGCCCCCAGAGACCCAGTACTTC
few	TRBJ2-5	TRBV19	NA	CASSVEGETQYF	TGTGCCAGTAGTGTGGAGGGAGAGACCCAGTACTTC
few	TRBJ1-4	TRBV5-1	NA	CASSHFPATNEKLFF	TGCGCCAGCAGCCATTTTCCGGCGACTAATGAAAAACTGTTTTTT
few	TRBJ1-3	TRBV4-1	NA	CASSQDGGRRRGNTIYF	TGCGCCAGCAGCCAAGATGGGGGGCGAAGGAGGGGAAACACCATATATTTT
NA	TRBJ2-7	TRBV29-1	NA	CSVVGSGYEQYF	TGCAGCGTTGTGGGGTCTGGATACGAGCAGTACTTC
NA	TRBJ1-1	TRBV12-3/TRBV12-4	NA	CASSLAEGAEAFF	TGTGCCAGCAGTTTAGCGGAGGGGGCTGAAGCTTTCTTT
few	TRBJ1-2	TRBV6-5	TRBD1	CASSYLGMTGNYGYTF	TGTGCCAGCAGTTACTTGGGGATGACAGGGAACTATGGCTACACCTTC
NA	TRBJ2-5	TRBV5-5	TRBD2	CASRSGTTETQYF	TGTGCCAGCAGGTCCGGGACTACGGAGACCCAGTACTTC
few	TRBJ2-7	TRBV3-1	TRBD2	CASTPDLLAGGFGEQYF	TGTGCCAGCACCCCTGATTTACTAGCGGGAGGGTTTGGCGAGCAGTACTTC
few	TRBJ2-1	TRBV4-3	NA	CASSQDHTRVNEQFF	TGCGCCAGCAGCCAAGACCATACCAGGGTCAATGAGCAGTTCTTC
NA	TRBJ2-7	TRBV6-6	TRBD1	CASSMGQRSTYEQYF	TGTGCCAGCAGTATGGGACAGCGGAGTACCTACGAGCAGTACTTC
NA	TRBJ2-7	TRBV11-2	TRBD2	CASSLTRASGTSEQYF	TGTGCCAGCAGCTTAACGCGGGCTAGCGGGACCTCCGAGCAGTACTTC
NA	TRBJ2-2	TRBV4-3	NA	CASSQGTTNTGELFF	TGCGCCAGCAGCCAGGGGACCACGAACACCGGGGAGCTGTTTTTT
few	TRBJ1-1	TRBV4-2	NA	CASSQARDTEAFF	TGTGCCAGCAGCCAAGCCCGGGACACTGAAGCTTTCTTT
NA	TRBJ2-1	TRBV6-6	NA	CASKQPKKDNEQFF	TGTGCCAGCAAACAGCCTAAGAAGGACAATGAGCAGTTCTTC
NA	TRBJ2-2	TRBV5-1	TRBD1	CASSGQGAGELFF	TGCGCCAGCAGCGGACAGGGGGCCGGGGAGCTGTTTTTT
few	TRBJ2-3	TRBV5-6	NA	CASSLEQGGTDTQYF	TGTGCCAGCAGCTTGGAACAGGGTGGCACAGATACGCAGTATTTT
NA	TRBJ2-3	TRBV9	NA	CASSVADITDTQYF	TGTGCCAGCAGCGTAGCGGACATCACAGATACGCAGTATTTT
few	TRBJ2-1	TRBV5-1	NA	CASSTEDRFNEQFF	TGCGCCAGCAGCACCGAGGACAGATTCAATGAGCAGTTCTTC
few	TRBJ2-7	TRBV4-2	TRBD2	CASSQDGSGTTYEQYF	TGTGCCAGCAGCCAAGATGGTAGCGGGACGACCTACGAGCAGTACTTC
NA	TRBJ1-5	TRBV20-1	TRBD1	CSAIQGAGNQPQHF	TGCAGTGCGATCCAGGGGGCTGGGAATCAGCCCCAGCATTTT
NA	TRBJ2-1	TRBV7-3	TRBD1	CASSPATGYNEQFF	TGTGCCAGCAGCCCTGCGACAGGGTACAATGAGCAGTTCTTC
few	TRBJ1-2	TRBV7-2	NA	CASSLSRTDTNYGYTF	TGTGCCAGCAGCTTATCCCGGACAGATACTAACTATGGCTACACCTTC
NA	TRBJ1-1	TRBV5-6	NA	CASSFGEIGTEAFF	TGTGCCAGCAGCTTTGGGGAGATAGGGACTGAAGCTTTCTTT
many	TRBJ1-4	TRBV29-1	NA	CSVASSGYNEKLFF	TGCAGCGTTGCTTCATCGGGGTACAATGAAAAACTGTTTTTT
NA	TRBJ2-1	TRBV12-3/TRBV12-4	NA	CASSLMNEQFF	TGTGCCAGCAGTTTAATGAATGAGCAGTTCTTC
NA	TRBJ1-5	TRBV5-1	NA	CASSLNGDSNQPQHF	TGCGCCAGCAGCTTGAACGGAGACTCTAATCAGCCCCAGCATTTT
NA	TRBJ1-1	TRBV7-9	NA	CASSWRESEAFF	TGTGCCAGCAGTTGGCGGGAGTCTGAAGCTTTCTTT
many	TRBJ1-6	TRBV30	NA	CAWSVRAGRNNSPLHF	TGTGCCTGGAGTGTACGGGCAGGGAGAAATAATTCACCCCTCCACTTT
NA	TRBJ2-1	TRBV2	TRBD1	CASIGTGTNEQFF	TGTGCCAGCATTGGGACAGGTACGAATGAGCAGTTCTTC
many	TRBJ1-3	TRBV7-2	NA	CASSLDPPGGISGNTIYF	TGTGCCAGCAGCTTAGATCCCCCTGGGGGTATCTCTGGAAACACCATATATTTT
few	TRBJ1-6	TRBV29-1	NA	CSVQEGSGLESPLHF	TGCAGCGTCCAAGAGGGGTCGGGGCTGGAATCACCCCTCCACTTT
NA	TRBJ1-1	TRBV12-3/TRBV12-4	NA	CASSLEGGDTEAFF	TGTGCCAGCAGTTTAGAGGGGGGGGACACTGAAGCTTTCTTT
NA	TRBJ1-5	TRBV29-1	NA	CSVGLQGGGYSNQPQHF	TGCAGCGTTGGACTACAGGGTGGGGGATACAGCAATCAGCCCCAGCATTTT
few	TRBJ1-1	TRBV28	NA	CASITKRVQNTEAFF	TGTGCCAGCATCACAAAGCGGGTCCAGAACACTGAAGCTTTCTTT
few	TRBJ2-1	TRBV7-2	TRBD1	CASSLSWTGGLEQFF	TGTGCCAGCAGCTTAAGCTGGACAGGGGGGCTTGAGCAGTTCTTC
few	TRBJ2-5	TRBV4-2	NA	CASSQEGGRKTQYF	TGTGCCAGCAGCCAAGAGGGTGGGAGGAAGACCCAGTACTTC
few	TRBJ2-5	TRBV18	NA	CASSASGRDGTQYF	TGTGCCAGCTCAGCCTCCGGAAGGGACGGGACCCAGTACTTC
many	TRBJ1-1	TRBV18	TRBD1	CASSPPGTGRNTEAFF	TGTGCCAGCTCACCACCCGGGACAGGGCGAAACACTGAAGCTTTCTTT